A selection of T cell receptor beta chains follows, all from one sample in a study of cytomegalovirus exposure and HLA in healthy donors. Generated by immunoSEQ multiplex PCR, the TCRdb table keeps only in-frame clones and is missing some. This sample has around 110,000 clones, with about 69% found just once. Sequencing was performed on PBMCs. These receptor sequences come from a woman aged 18-29 years in good health and CMV-seronegative. The CDR3 runs from the conserved cysteine through the conserved F or W. Only some rows state a clone size, as once, few, many or a class for expanded clones.

>TRBJ2-2|TRBV6-5|.|14
CASTRLGDTGELFF
>TRBJ1-1|TRBV6-1|few|16
CASSEGWGIENTEAFF
>TRBJ2-7|TRBV30|.|14
CAWRGTGPPGEQYF
>TRBJ2-2|TRBV9|.|16
CASSVLSGGASGELFF
>TRBJ2-7|TRBV11-2|.|17
CASSFTSGGARTYEQYF
>TRBJ1-5|TRBV2|.|16
CASSERGTGRDQPQHF
>TRBJ2-5|TRBV30|.|12
CAWRAGRETQYF
>TRBJ1-5|TRBV2|.|13
CASRRQGSQPQHF
>TRBJ2-3|TRBV4-2|once|20
CASSHDTGTSGRTSTDTQYF
>TRBJ2-4|TRBV2|few|16
CASSTELRGAKNIQYF
>TRBJ1-1|TRBV30|.|11
CAWDTFTEAFF
>TRBJ2-1|TRBV10-1|.|15
CASSERGLSYNEQFF
>TRBJ1-1|TRBV12-5|.|18
CASGLVPGQGSSNTEAFF
>TRBJ1-1|TRBV14|.|15
CASSRRTGRNTEAFF
>TRBJ2-2|TRBV6-5|.|16
CASSYRASGVTGELFF
>TRBJ1-5|TRBV5-6|.|14
CASSQSGLNQPQHF
>TRBJ1-5|TRBV10-2|.|12
CASSPGNQPQHF
>TRBJ2-3|TRBV20-1|.|11
CSALYTDTQYF
>TRBJ1-1|TRBV5-1|once|14
CASSTEGMNTEAFF
>TRBJ1-5|TRBV28|few|15
CASSLRREPNQPQHF
>TRBJ1-1|TRBV7-9|.|13
CASSPALTGAAFF
>TRBJ1-4|TRBV7-8|few|20
CASSLALRGPQSGPHEKLFF
>TRBJ2-5|TRBV2|.|16
CASRVRTSGARETQYF
>TRBJ2-7|TRBV19|.|14
CASSPGTGDYEQYF
>TRBJ1-2|TRBV6-1|.|14
CASSDGAHIYGYTF
>TRBJ1-1|TRBV5-4|.|14
CASRAGLQTPEAFF
>TRBJ2-3|TRBV25-1|.|14
CASSPHRRTDTQYF
>TRBJ1-2|TRBV6-6|.|13
CASSAYRGYGYTF
>TRBJ1-1|TRBV27|.|18
CASSLSGTGVYINTEAFF
>TRBJ1-4|TRBV5-6|.|15
CASSLRGTGDEKLFF
>TRBJ2-2|TRBV11-2|.|17
CASSRLAGASNTGELFF
>TRBJ1-2|TRBV13|once|13
CASSNTGEEGYTF
>TRBJ2-2|TRBV6-5|once|16
CASSYFGGGPTGELFF
>TRBJ1-6|TRBV27|.|14
CASTGGKGNSPLHF
>TRBJ1-1|TRBV27|.|14
CASSLFDRATEAFF
>TRBJ1-1|TRBV7-9|.|14
CASSLAAGPSWAFF
>TRBJ2-1|TRBV5-1|.|13
CASSLRVPYEQFF
>TRBJ1-1|TRBV15|.|14
CATSMENTNTEAFF
>TRBJ1-6|TRBV28|.|14
CASSPDSYNSPLHF
>TRBJ1-6|TRBV5-6|few|15
CASSLSQGVNSPLHF
>TRBJ2-3|TRBV5-6|.|16
CASSLSSGGSGDTQYF
>TRBJ1-2|TRBV9|.|15
CASSPWEVFNYGYTF